These 12 T cell receptor beta chains originate from one sample sequenced in a study of OX40 agonist ivuxolimab in advanced cancers. The repertoire was sequenced with immunoSEQ multiplex PCR; TCRdb's copy has only in-frame clones and lacks some. This table holds some 80,000 clones, about 90% found once. The source was CD4+ or CD8+ T cells sorted from blood, collected in a trial of the OX40 agonist ivuxolimab. These receptors all come from an adult with an advanced solid tumor such as melanoma, head and neck, liver or kidney cancer.

The rearrangement uses TRBV6-5 and TRBJ2-2, with D possibly matching TRBD2 (6 bases). CDR1 is MNHEY, CDR2 SVGAGI, per germline. V lost 6 bases, J lost 6 bases, and 14 bases lay in between. The CDR3 runs 14 residues. The CDR3 spells CASRPAGFAGELFF. The DNA of the CDR3 is TGTGCCAGCAGGCCGGCGGGGTTCGCCGGGGAGCTGTTTTTT.

This rearrangement joins TRBV5-4 to TRBJ2-1, with 8 positions matching TRBD1. This CDR3 comprises 15 residues. The germline V gene encodes CDR1 SGHNT and CDR2 YYREEE (reference sequence). J lost 4 bases, V lost 0 bases, and 3 bases had no gene match. CDR3 DNA sequence: TGTGCCAGCAGCTTGGACAGGGGGAAATACAATGAGCAGTTCTTC. This sequence encodes CASSLDRGKYNEQFF.

This sequence joins TRBV9 and TRBJ2-2; D remains unclear. The CDR3 has 16 residues. Trimming took 0 bases from V and 0 from J, leaving 9 bases between them. The germline V gene encodes CDR1 SGDLS and CDR2 YYNGEE. The DNA for the CDR3 is TGTGCCAGCAGCGTAGATCCGTTCGCGAACACCGGGGAGCTGTTTTTT. As protein: CASSVDPFANTGELFF.

This clone has more than one count but fewer than ten. The chain couples TRBV21-1 to TRBJ2-7. TRBV21-1 is described as a pseudogene. CDR3 length: 14 residues. Here the CDR3 reads CASSNLEVPPQQYF. The CDR3 region has the DNA TGTGCCAGCAGCAACCTCGAAGTCCCGCCACAGCAGTACTTC.

V usage is TRBV7-8 and J usage is TRBJ2-7; TRBD1 aligns across 7 bases. The trim removed 3 bases at V and 7 bases at J, leaving 12 bases unmatched. CDR3 length equals 15 residues. Germline values: CDR1 SGHVS, CDR2 FQNEAQ. CDR3 amino acids: CASSFTHGQAVEQYF. For the CDR3, the DNA is TGTGCCAGCAGCTTCACCCATGGACAGGCGGTGGAGCAGTACTTC.

This chain links TRBV9 with TRBJ2-1; 12 positions match TRBD2. The CDR3 runs 16 residues. Unmatched junction bases numbered 7, after V lost 6 bases and J lost 3 bases. The germline V gene has CDR1 SGDLS and CDR2 YYNGEE. CDR3 sequence reads: CASISGTSGYYNEQFF. CDR3 bases: TGTGCCAGCATCAGTGGGACTAGCGGGTACTACAATGAGCAGTTCTTC.

The genes are TRBV5-4 and TRBJ2-7, with a possible D match to TRBD1 (6 bases). The germline gives CDR1 SGHNT, CDR2 YYREEE (reference sequence). V was shortened by 4 bases and J by 2 bases, with 13 bases between the two germline ends. The CDR3 has 14 residues. The CDR3 sequence: CASSAGWGPYEQYF. The DNA of the CDR3 is TGTGCCAGCAGCGCAGGGTGGGGGCCCTACGAGCAGTACTTC.

This clone was counted once. J is TRBJ1-2 and V is TRBV5-5; D call uncertain. Trimming removed 6 bases from V and 2 bases from J, with 17 bases in between. The CDR3 spans 15 residues. Per germline, CDR1 SGHKS and CDR2 YYEKEE (reference sequence). The DNA of the CDR3 is TGTGCCAGCACGGGCAGAGCGGTGGGAAACTATGGCTACACCTTC. Its protein product is CASTGRAVGNYGYTF.

The rearrangement uses TRBV4-1 and TRBJ2-1; maybe TRBD2 (5 bases). This CDR3 is 13 amino acids long. Germline V gene data show CDR1 as MGHRA and CDR2 as YSYEKL. V lost 1 base and J lost 6, with 7 bases in between. The CDR3 protein is CASSQARVNEQFF. CDR3 nucleotide sequence: TGCGCCAGCAGCCAAGCGCGGGTCAATGAGCAGTTCTTC.

J is TRBJ1-5 and V is TRBV2; 11 bases match TRBD1. V was clipped by 6 bases and J by 1 base; unmatched bases: 2. The CDR3 consists of 15 residues. CDR1 and CDR2 (germline): SNHLY, FYNNEI. CDR3 DNA: TGTGCCAGCAGAAGGGACAGGGGGAGCAATCAGCCCCAGCATTTT. This encodes CASRRDRGSNQPQHF.

The chain carries TRBV5-1 and TRBJ1-6; TRBD1 matches 7 bases. With V trimmed by 2 bases and J by 7 bases, 6 bases remained unmatched. This CDR3 has 15 residues. CDR1 and CDR2 (germline): SGHRS, YFSETQ. CDR3 coding DNA: TGCGCCAGCAGCTTCGGGACAGAACCCAATTCACCCCTCCACTTT. Residues: CASSFGTEPNSPLHF.

The chain employs TRBV7-2 and TRBJ1-2; D is unclear. This CDR3 comprises 13 residues. V was clipped by 5 bases and J by 6 bases, with 13 bases between them. Germline assignment: CDR1 SGHTA and CDR2 FQGNSA. The chain's CDR3 is CASSPVWLDGYTF. The CDR3, as DNA: TGTGCCAGCAGCCCGGTGTGGTTGGATGGCTACACCTTC.